What follows describes a single TCR beta chain. The record originates from a study of blood T cell repertoires in COVID-19. Study background: Acute and convalescent COVID-19 specimens originated in the United States, Italy and Spain.

There are 17 residues in the CDR3. V gave up 11 bases and J gave up 2 bases; unmatched junction bases: 16. Germline loops: CDR1 MNHEY, CDR2 SMNVEV (reference sequence). Under the authors' procedure: Reference gene primers were amplified, and this amplification served to estimate nucleated cell counts. Sequencing used immunoSEQ multiplex PCR; TCRdb keeps in-frame clones, though not all of them. Clonal size and the V and J genes are those of that table, whereas D and trimming came from the DNA. This sample has around 100,000 clones, with roughly nine tenths found just once. Sample: peripheral blood. The chain joins TRBV27 to TRBJ2-2, with TRBD2 matching 8 bases. The receptor comes from an elderly woman in a cohort sampled during active COVID-19. This CDR3 is CARRGYRGGPNTGELFF. The CDR3 region has the DNA TGTGCCCGCCGGGGGTACCGGGGGGGACCTAACACCGGGGAGCTGTTTTTT.